The clone carrying this T cell receptor (beta chain) was counted ten times or more. Its antigen is currently unknown. The CDR3 is made up of 12 amino acids. Germline loops: CDR1 SQVTM, CDR2 ANQGSEA. V shed 7 bases and J shed 2 bases, with 10 bases lying between them. Universal primer sites and UMIs were introduced during 5'RACE template-switching synthesis of TCR cDNA. In TCRdb, the 5' RACE reads were re-called with MiXCR into one record per CDR3 protein. The sample records under 150,000 distinct CDR3 sequences, approximately 7.7% being singletons. The data are from a study of T cells after yellow fever vaccination. Overall study findings and caveats: Few clonotypes appeared in both CD4 and CD8 compartments.

The clonotype comes from a man under 40 who received the YFV17D yellow fever vaccine. J is TRBJ2-3 and V is TRBV29-1, with D perhaps TRBD2 (5 bases). The sequenced sample was CD4+ T cells sorted from PBMCs, obtained 5 days after the yellow fever booster vaccination. CDR3 nucleotides: TGCAGCGCGACGGGATACACAGATACGCAGTATTTT. It yields the protein CSATGYTDTQYF.